The 20 T cell receptor beta chains in this list originate from one sample, sequenced in a study of blood T cell repertoires in COVID-19. Data came from immunoSEQ multiplex PCR; TCRdb stores just in-frame clones and leaves some out. Here the sample spans 300,000 to 400,000 clones, 88% being singletons. The sample comprised PBMCs or T cells enriched from blood (not recorded which). The receptor source for this set is a woman under 30 who had recovered from COVID-19.

Turning to this clone: Other DNA sequences of this sample code for an identical CDR3. The V gene is TRBV6-5, the J gene TRBJ1-1; TRBD1 agrees at 9 bases. Germline CDR1 reads MNHEY; CDR2 reads SVGAGI. With V trimmed by 6 bases and J by 0 bases, 2 bases remained unmatched. CDR3 size: 14 residues. CDR3 region: CASRGQGLNTEAFF. CDR3 DNA: TGTGCCAGCAGGGGACAGGGTTTGAACACTGAAGCTTTCTTT.

This chain joins TRBV4-3 and TRBJ1-4; D perhaps matches TRBD1 (5 bases). V was clipped by 0 bases and J by 4 bases, with 18 bases between them. CDR3 size: 18 residues. Germline loops: CDR1 LGHNA, CDR2 YSLEER. The CDR3, as DNA: TGCGCCAGCAGCCAAGATCCCGTCGCGGACACTGTTAATGAAAAACTGTTTTTT. Protein: CASSQDPVADTVNEKLFF.

The V and J genes are TRBV7-2 and TRBJ2-3; D possibly corresponds to TRBD2 (6 bases). The CDR3 is 16 residues long. V was pared by 5 bases and J by 2 bases, with 17 bases between. In germline, CDR1 is SGHTA, CDR2 FQGNSA. The CDR3 is CASSAGWRGNTDTQYF. The CDR3, as DNA: TGTGCCAGCAGCGCCGGTTGGCGGGGAAACACAGATACGCAGTATTTT. Full variable domain (rest looked up from reference TRBV7-2 and TRBJ2-3): GAGVSQSPSNKVTEKGKDVELRCDPISGHTALYWYRQSLGQGLEFLIYFQGNSAPDKSGLPSDRFSAERTGGSVSTLTIQRTQQEDSAVYLCASSAGWRGNTDTQYFGPGTRLTVL.

The chain recombines TRBV7-2 with TRBJ2-1; the D is unclear. The CDR3 covers 14 residues. Between the trimmed V and J ends, which lost 3 bases and 7 bases, there was a span of 13 bases. Germline assignment: CDR1 SGHTA and CDR2 FQGNSA. The CDR3 DNA is TGTGCCAGCAGCTTTCCCCCGGGTAGGAATGAGCAGTTCTTC. It is translated as CASSFPPGRNEQFF.

The chain links TRBV30 to TRBJ2-7; D is uncertain. Trimming left V 3 bases short and J 3 bases short, with 9 bases between. The CDR3 is 12 residues long. Germline V gives CDR1 GTSNPN, CDR2 SVGIG (reference sequence). The CDR3 DNA follows: TGTGCCTGGAGGGCGGATCACTACGAGCAGTACTTC. Amino acids: CAWRADHYEQYF.

The DNA for the CDR3 is TGTGCCAGCAGTGATAACGGGGTTAACTATGGCTACACCTTC. Amino acids: CASSDNGVNYGYTF. This chain links TRBV6-1 with TRBJ1-2; no reliable D call. This CDR3 comprises 14 residues. Germline V gene sequence: CDR1 MNHNS, CDR2 SASEGT. V lost 3 bases and J lost 1, with 9 bases in between.

V is TRBV28 and J is TRBJ2-7, with 7 bases fitting TRBD1. This CDR3 spans 13 amino acids. Germline trimming cut 8 bases from V and 1 base from J; bases unmatched to any gene: 5. Germline CDR1 and CDR2: MDHEN and SYDVKM. The CDR3 nucleotides are TGTGCCAGCGGCCTGGGACAGTCCTACGAGCAGTACTTC. Protein sequence: CASGLGQSYEQYF. The variable domain in full, with the rest retrieved from reference TRBV28 and TRBJ2-7, is DVKVTQSSRYLVKRTGEKVFLECVQDMDHENMFWYRQDPGLGLRLIYFSYDVKMKEKGDIPEGYSVSREKKERFSLILESASTNQTSMYLCASGLGQSYEQYFGPGTRLTVT.

The V gene is TRBV11-1, the J gene TRBJ1-4, with D perhaps matching TRBD1 (5 bases). V was clipped by 5 bases and J by 5 bases, with 12 bases between them. There are 14 residues in the CDR3. CDR1 and CDR2 from the germline V gene are SGHAT and FQDESV (reference sequence). CDR3 nucleotides: TGTGCCAGCAGCCTGGGGCAGCCGAATGAAAAACTGTTTTTT. Translating gives CASSLGQPNEKLFF. The full variable domain, its missing parts supplied by reference TRBV11-1 and TRBJ1-4, is EAEVAQSPRYKITEKSQAVAFWCDPISGHATLYWYRQILGQGPELLVQFQDESVVDDSQLPKDRFSAERLKGVDSTLKIQPAELGDSAMYLCASSLGQPNEKLFFGSGTQLSVL.

This chain connects TRBV30 to TRBJ1-1, with unresolved D. The CDR3 has 17 residues. From germline, CDR1 is GTSNPN and CDR2 SVGIG (reference sequence). The V and J ends lost 3 bases and 0 bases respectively, with 20 bases between them. CDR3 in DNA: TGTGCCTGGAGGGACTCCTGGGCCCCTATATTGAACACTGAAGCTTTCTTT. Protein sequence: CAWRDSWAPILNTEAFF.

The chain couples TRBV5-6 to TRBJ1-5; 8 nucleotides align to TRBD1. V lost 4 bases, J lost 5 bases, and 5 bases stayed unmatched. CDR1 SGHDT and CDR2 YYEEEE come from the germline V gene. CDR3 size: 14 residues. CDR3 protein: CASSPGQGYQPQHF. DNA for the CDR3: TGTGCCAGCAGCCCTGGACAGGGCTATCAGCCCCAGCATTTT. The full variable domain, rest sourced from reference TRBV5-6 and TRBJ1-5, is DAGVTQSPTHLIKTRGQQVTLRCSPKSGHDTVSWYQQALGQGPQFIFQYYEEEERQRGNFPDRFSGHQFPNYSSELNVNALLLGDSALYLCASSPGQGYQPQHFGDGTRLSIL.

The V call is TRBV30, the J call TRBJ2-5, with D perhaps matching TRBD1 (6 bases). The CDR3 has 13 amino acids. With 5 bases removed from V and 2 bases from J, the gap between germline ends came to 12 bases. Germline-derived CDR1 and CDR2 are GTSNPN and SVGIG (reference sequence). CDR3 region: CAWLRDKQETQYF. The CDR3, as DNA: TGTGCCTGGCTTAGGGACAAGCAAGAGACCCAGTACTTC.

This chain connects TRBV5-1 to TRBJ2-1; 7 nucleotides align to TRBD1. V shed 2 bases, J shed 6 bases, and the junction held 8 bases outside the gene matches. The CDR3 loop spans 15 amino acids. From germline, CDR1 is SGHRS and CDR2 YFSETQ. The CDR3 nucleotides are TGCGCCAGCAGCTTCCGAACAGGGGTTGGCAATGAGCAGTTCTTC. It translates to CASSFRTGVGNEQFF.

This clone was seen once. This chain links TRBV7-6 with TRBJ2-4, with 8 bases that match TRBD2. The CDR3 is 17 residues long. Germline CDR1 SGHVS, CDR2 FNYEAQ. With 5 bases clipped from V and 1 base from J, the junction kept 10 bases outside the gene matches. The CDR3 DNA sequence: TGTGCCAGCAGCCATCCAAGCGGGGGTGAGGCCAAAAACATTCAGTACTTC. It encodes CASSHPSGGEAKNIQYF.

The chain is built from TRBV19 and TRBJ1-5; D unclear. This CDR3 is built from 14 residues. Trimming removed 1 base at V and 5 bases at J, with 9 bases between. Germline V lookup: CDR1 LNHDA, CDR2 SQIVND (reference sequence). This CDR3 is CASSIAGSHQPQHF. The CDR3 coding sequence is TGTGCCAGTAGTATAGCCGGGTCCCATCAGCCCCAGCATTTT.

The chain links TRBV10-3 to TRBJ1-2, with 7 bases identical to TRBD1. This CDR3 region has 12 residues. The J segment lost 4 bases and the V segment lost 10 bases, leaving 6 bases of the junction unmatched. CDR1 and CDR2 from the germline V gene are ENHRY and SYGVKD. In DNA, the CDR3 is TGTGCCACCCGACAGGGCGCCTATGGCTACACCTTC. It codes for CATRQGAYGYTF.

This chain links TRBV9 with TRBJ1-5; 12 nucleotides line up with TRBD1. Germline loops: CDR1 SGDLS, CDR2 YYNGEE. The CDR3 spans 15 residues. V gave up 2 bases and J gave up 5 bases; unmatched junction bases: 2. CDR3 DNA sequence: TGTGCCAGCAGCGTGGGACAGGGGGCGTATCAGCCCCAGCATTTT. Translated: CASSVGQGAYQPQHF.

The chain has TRBV30 and TRBJ2-7; D gene ambiguous. Germline lookup yields CDR1 GTSNPN and CDR2 SVGIG (reference sequence). With 7 bases removed from V and 3 bases from J, the gap between germline ends came to 16 bases. The CDR3 sequence is 13 residues long. The CDR3 DNA sequence: TGTGCCTCCAAGAAGACTGGGTACTACGAGCAGTACTTC. It codes for CASKKTGYYEQYF. Supplemented by reference TRBV30 and TRBJ2-7, the full variable domain reads SQTIHQWPATLVQPVGSPLSLECTVEGTSNPNLYWYRQAAGRGLQLLFYSVGIGQISSEVPQNLSASRPQDRQFILSSKKLLLSDSGFYLCASKKTGYYEQYFGPGTRLTVT.

V is TRBV28 and J is TRBJ1-4; tentatively, D is TRBD1 (5 bases). The CDR3 runs 15 residues. In germline, CDR1 is MDHEN, CDR2 SYDVKM. With 11 bases removed from V and 2 bases from J, the gap between germline ends came to 18 bases. The CDR3 spells CAGGGRAGTNEKLFF. CDR3 nucleotide sequence: TGTGCCGGGGGAGGCAGGGCAGGCACTAATGAAAAACTGTTTTTT.

This clone was recorded only once. The rearrangement joins TRBV21-1 to TRBJ2-7; TRBD2 is the table's D call, not checked against the DNA. TRBV21-1 is a recognized pseudogene. The CDR3 length is 17 residues. The CDR3, as DNA: TGTGCCAGCAGCAAAGCGCTTAGCGGGGGGTTCCCCTACGAGCAGTACTTC. Protein: CASSKALSGGFPYEQYF.

This clone was counted a single time. The chain recombines TRBV7-9 with TRBJ1-4; D may be TRBD1 (5 bases). The V and J ends lost 6 bases and 6 bases respectively, with 17 bases between them. CDR1 and CDR2 (germline): SEHNR, FQNEAQ (reference sequence). This CDR3 has 15 residues. The CDR3 region is CASRSQAQDYEKLFF. The CDR3 nucleotides read TGTGCCAGCAGATCACAGGCCCAGGATTATGAAAAACTGTTTTTT.